Presented here are 5 T cell receptor beta chains from one specimen sequenced in a study of cytomegalovirus exposure and HLA in healthy donors. PCR involved 60 Vbeta and 13 Jbeta primers. Profiled with immunoSEQ multiplex PCR; TCRdb holds only in-frame clones, not every one. The profile shows about 160,000 clones, approximately 81% of them singletons. Source material: PBMCs. All receptors derive from a female donor in good health and CMV-seronegative.

This rearrangement joins TRBV6-1 to TRBJ1-3, with 8 bases lining up with TRBD1. The CDR3 runs to 15 residues. Germline values: CDR1 MNHNS, CDR2 SASEGT. With V trimmed by 6 bases and J by 7 bases, 11 bases remained unmatched. CDR3 loop: CASREGQDGSNTIYF. The CDR3 region has the DNA TGTGCCAGCAGAGAGGGACAGGACGGGTCGAACACCATATATTTT.

This clone was picked up a small number of times. The genes are TRBV11-2 and TRBJ2-3, with TRBD1 matching 8 bases. CDR1 SGHAT and CDR2 FQNNGV come from the germline V gene. This CDR3 comprises 14 residues. V shed 5 bases, J shed 8 bases, and the junction held 9 bases outside the gene matches. CDR3 DNA: TGTGCCAGCAGCGAGGACAGGGCCTCCCCTACGCAGTATTTT. The encoded protein is CASSEDRASPTQYF.

The table lists this clone with a few counts. This chain joins TRBV7-9 and TRBJ2-5; the D is unclear. V was clipped by 3 bases and J by 5 bases, with 7 bases between them. CDR1 is SEHNR and CDR2 is FQNEAQ in the germline V gene (reference sequence). The CDR3 runs to 12 residues. The CDR3 sequence: CASSFIVETQYF. The CDR3, as DNA: TGTGCCAGCAGCTTTATCGTCGAGACCCAGTACTTC.

This clone has only one observation. CDR3 in DNA: TGTGCCAGCAGCTTGGGGACAGCGAACACTGAAGCTTTCTTT. Translation gives CASSLGTANTEAFF. The V and J genes are TRBV11-2 and TRBJ1-1, with TRBD1 matching over 7 bases. Losses at the gene ends were 3 bases for V and 1 base for J; bases not matched to a gene: 2. CDR1 and CDR2 from the germline V gene are SGHAT and FQNNGV. The length of the CDR3 is 14 residues. Together with reference TRBV11-2 and TRBJ1-1, the CDR3 gives the full variable domain: EAGVAQSPRYKIIEKRQSVAFWCNPISGHATLYWYQQILGQGPKLLIQFQNNGVVDDSQLPKDRFSAERLKGVDSTLKIQPAKLEDSAVYLCASSLGTANTEAFFGQGTRLTVV.

This clone was detected only once. This rearrangement joins TRBV29-1 to TRBJ2-7; D is uncertain. V dropped 4 bases and J dropped 3 bases, with 13 bases sitting between them. From germline, CDR1 is SQVTM and CDR2 ANQGSEA. The CDR3 is 13 residues long. This CDR3 reads CSVGRQFNYEQYF. CDR3 bases: TGCAGCGTTGGGCGGCAGTTTAACTACGAGCAGTACTTC.